This T cell receptor (beta chain) was captured in a study of blood T cell repertoires in COVID-19. The authors' processing: Cell counts per sample came from amplifying reference gene primers. The method was immunoSEQ multiplex PCR; TCRdb's version includes in-frame clones alone and lacks a portion of them. From that table come the V and J calls and clone size; the DNA was used to work out D and trimming. The sample lists over 40,000 clones, about 80% occurring once. This TCR came from a human donor in a cohort sampled during active COVID-19. Source material: peripheral blood.

CDR3 coding DNA: TGTGCCAGCAGTGAAGGAGGGCCGGGAGCTTTCTTT. It codes for CASSEGGPGAFF. This chain links TRBV2 with TRBJ1-1; D unclear. Trimming shortened V by 1 base and J by 10 bases, and 10 bases separated the two germline ends. The CDR3 loop spans 12 amino acids. Germline loops: CDR1 SNHLY, CDR2 FYNNEI.